This TCR beta chain was retrieved from a study of early T cells in non-severe SARS-CoV-2 infection. This clonotype was found many times. V gave up 2 bases and J gave up 5 bases; unmatched junction bases: 14. This CDR3 spans 20 amino acids. Germline CDR1 SGHAT, CDR2 FQNNGV. MiXCR was run by TCRdb on the 5' RACE reads, yielding one entry per CDR3 protein. Altogether about 80,000 distinct CDR3 sequences are present, 10% to 15% being singletons, with the ten largest covering approximately 1.1%. The chain recombines TRBV11-2 with TRBJ2-5, with 16 bases lining up with TRBD2. The source of this sequence is an adult who was a healthcare worker with PCR-confirmed SARS-CoV-2 infection or an uninfected control (not recorded which). The sample taken for sequencing was whole blood. In DNA, the CDR3 is TGTGCCAGCAGCTTACCAAACCTCCCGGGACTAGCGGGAGGGCGGGAGACCCAGTACTTC. This translates into CASSLPNLPGLAGGRETQYF. Complete variable domain (other parts from reference TRBV11-2 and TRBJ2-5): EAGVAQSPRYKIIEKRQSVAFWCNPISGHATLYWYQQILGQGPKLLIQFQNNGVVDDSQLPKDRFSAERLKGVDSTLKIQPAKLEDSAVYLCASSLPNLPGLAGGRETQYFGPGTRLLVL.